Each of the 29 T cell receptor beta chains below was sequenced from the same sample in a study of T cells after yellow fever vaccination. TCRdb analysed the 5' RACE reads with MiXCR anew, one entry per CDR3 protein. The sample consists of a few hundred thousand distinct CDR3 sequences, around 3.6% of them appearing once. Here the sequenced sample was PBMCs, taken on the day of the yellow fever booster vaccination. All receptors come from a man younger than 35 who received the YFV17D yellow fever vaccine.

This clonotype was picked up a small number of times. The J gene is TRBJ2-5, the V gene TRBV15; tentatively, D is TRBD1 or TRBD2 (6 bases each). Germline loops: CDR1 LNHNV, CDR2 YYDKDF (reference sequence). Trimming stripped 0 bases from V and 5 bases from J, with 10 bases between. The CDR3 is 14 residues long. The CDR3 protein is CATSRDIGGETQYF. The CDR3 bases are TGTGCCACCAGCAGAGATATAGGGGGGGAGACCCAGTACTTC.

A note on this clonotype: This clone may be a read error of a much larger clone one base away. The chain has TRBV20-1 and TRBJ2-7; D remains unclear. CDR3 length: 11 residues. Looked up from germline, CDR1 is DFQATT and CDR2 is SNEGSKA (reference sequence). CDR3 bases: TGCAGTGCAGAGTTTCACTACGAGAAGTACTTC. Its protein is CSAEFHYEKYF.

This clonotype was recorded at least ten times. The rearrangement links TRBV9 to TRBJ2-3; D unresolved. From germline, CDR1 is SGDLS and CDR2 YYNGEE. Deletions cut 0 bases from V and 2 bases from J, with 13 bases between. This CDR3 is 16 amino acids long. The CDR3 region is CASSVAFGQLTDTQYF. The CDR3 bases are TGTGCCAGCAGCGTAGCTTTCGGGCAGCTCACAGATACGCAGTATTTT.

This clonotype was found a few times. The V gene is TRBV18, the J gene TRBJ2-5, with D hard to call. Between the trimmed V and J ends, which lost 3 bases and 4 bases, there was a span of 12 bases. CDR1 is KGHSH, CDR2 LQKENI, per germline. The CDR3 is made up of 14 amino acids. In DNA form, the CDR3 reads TGTGCCAGCTCACCCTCACTACCCCCAGAGACCCAGTACTTC. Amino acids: CASSPSLPPETQYF.

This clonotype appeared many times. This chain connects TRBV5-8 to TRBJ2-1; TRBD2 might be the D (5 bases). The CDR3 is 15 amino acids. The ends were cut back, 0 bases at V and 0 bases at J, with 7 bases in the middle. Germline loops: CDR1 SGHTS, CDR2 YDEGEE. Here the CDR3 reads CASSLVGNSYNEQFF. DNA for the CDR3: TGTGCCAGCAGCTTGGTCGGGAACTCCTACAATGAGCAGTTCTTC. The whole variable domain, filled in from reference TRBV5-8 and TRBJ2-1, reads EAGVTQSPTHLIKTRGQQATLRCSPISGHTSVYWYQQALGLGLQFLLWYDEGEERNRGNFPPRFSGRQFPNYSSELNVNALELEDSALYLCASSLVGNSYNEQFFGPGTRLTVL.

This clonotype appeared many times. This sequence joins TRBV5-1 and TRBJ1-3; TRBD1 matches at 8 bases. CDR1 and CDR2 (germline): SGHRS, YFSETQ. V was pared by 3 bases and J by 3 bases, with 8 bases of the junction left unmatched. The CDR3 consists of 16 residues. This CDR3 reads CASSSTGTGGGNTIYF. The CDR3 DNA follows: TGCGCCAGCAGCTCAACCGGGACAGGAGGTGGAAACACCATATATTTT.

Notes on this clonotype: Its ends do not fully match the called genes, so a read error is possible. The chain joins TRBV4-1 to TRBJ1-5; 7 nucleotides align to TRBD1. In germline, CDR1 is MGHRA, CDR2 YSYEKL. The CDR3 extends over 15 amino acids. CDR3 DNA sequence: TGCGCCAGCAGCCGAGTGGACAGGAGCACTCAGCCCCAGCATTTT. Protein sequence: CASSRVDRSTQPQHF.

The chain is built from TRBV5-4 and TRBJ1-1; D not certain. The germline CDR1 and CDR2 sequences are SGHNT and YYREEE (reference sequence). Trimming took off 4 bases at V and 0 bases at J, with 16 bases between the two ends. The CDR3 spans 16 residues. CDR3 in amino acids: CASSHPETFMNTEAFF. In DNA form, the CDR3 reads TGTGCCAGCAGCCACCCTGAGACGTTTATGAACACTGAAGCTTTCTTT.

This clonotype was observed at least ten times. This CDR3 reads CASSLARENYEQYV. The CDR3 bases are TGTGCCAGCAGCTTAGCGCGTGAAAATTACGAGCAGTACGTC. The V and J genes are TRBV7-2 and TRBJ2-7; D ambiguous. The CDR3 totals 14 residues. Trimming stripped 0 bases from V and 4 bases from J, with 10 bases between. Germline CDR1 reads SGHTA; CDR2 reads FQGNSA.

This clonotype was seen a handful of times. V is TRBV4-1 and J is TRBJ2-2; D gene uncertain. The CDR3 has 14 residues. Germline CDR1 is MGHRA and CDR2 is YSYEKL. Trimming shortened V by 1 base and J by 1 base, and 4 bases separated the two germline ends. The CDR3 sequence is CASSQGENTGELFF. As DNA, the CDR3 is TGCGCCAGCAGCCAAGGGGAGAACACCGGGGAGCTGTTTTTT.

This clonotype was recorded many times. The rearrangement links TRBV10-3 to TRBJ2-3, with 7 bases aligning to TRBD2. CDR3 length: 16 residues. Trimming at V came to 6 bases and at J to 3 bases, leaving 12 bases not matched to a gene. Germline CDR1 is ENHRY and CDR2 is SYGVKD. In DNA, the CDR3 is TGTGCCATCAGGCCCGGGACTACAATCGAAACAGATACGCAGTATTTT. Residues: CAIRPGTTIETDTQYF.

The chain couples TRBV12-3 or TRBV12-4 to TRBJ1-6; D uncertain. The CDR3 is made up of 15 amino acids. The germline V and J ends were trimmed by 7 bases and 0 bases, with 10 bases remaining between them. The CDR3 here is CASKELSSYNSPLHF. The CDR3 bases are TGTGCCAGCAAGGAGTTAAGCTCCTATAATTCACCCCTCCACTTT.

CDR3 residues: CSAIGDRDDEQYV. CDR3 bases: TGCAGTGCTATTGGGGACAGGGATGACGAGCAGTACGTC. The chain combines TRBV20-1 with TRBJ2-7, with 9 bases lining up with TRBD1. The germline CDR1 and CDR2 sequences are DFQATT and SNEGSKA (reference sequence). This CDR3 has 13 amino acids. V lost 4 bases and J lost 5; bases outside the gene matches: 6.

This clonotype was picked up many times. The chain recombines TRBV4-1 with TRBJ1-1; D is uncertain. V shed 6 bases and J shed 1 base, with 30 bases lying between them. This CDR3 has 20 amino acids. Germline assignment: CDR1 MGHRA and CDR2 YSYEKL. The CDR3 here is CASRLLGSEMSRAWNTEAFF. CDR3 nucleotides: TGCGCCAGCAGGCTGTTGGGGTCCGAGATGTCCCGTGCGTGGAACACTGAAGCTTTCTTT.

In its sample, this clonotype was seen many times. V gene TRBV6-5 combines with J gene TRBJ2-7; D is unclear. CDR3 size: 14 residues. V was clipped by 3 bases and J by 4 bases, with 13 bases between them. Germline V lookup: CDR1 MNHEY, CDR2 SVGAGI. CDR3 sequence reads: CASSYQQVRYEQYF. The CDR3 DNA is TGTGCCAGCAGTTATCAGCAGGTTAGATACGAGCAGTACTTC.

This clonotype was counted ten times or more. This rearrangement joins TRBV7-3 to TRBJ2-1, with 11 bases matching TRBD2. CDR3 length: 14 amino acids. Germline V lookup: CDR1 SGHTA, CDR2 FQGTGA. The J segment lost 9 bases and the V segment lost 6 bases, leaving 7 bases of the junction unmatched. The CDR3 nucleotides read TGTGCCAGCAGTTCTAGCGGGGGGCCGGGTGAGCAGTTCTTC. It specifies CASSSSGGPGEQFF.

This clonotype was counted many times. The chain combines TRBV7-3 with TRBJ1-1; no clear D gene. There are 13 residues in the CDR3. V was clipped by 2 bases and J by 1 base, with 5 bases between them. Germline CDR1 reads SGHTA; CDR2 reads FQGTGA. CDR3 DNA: TGTGCCAGCAGCTTACTGGCGAACACTGAAGCTTTCTTT. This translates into CASSLLANTEAFF.

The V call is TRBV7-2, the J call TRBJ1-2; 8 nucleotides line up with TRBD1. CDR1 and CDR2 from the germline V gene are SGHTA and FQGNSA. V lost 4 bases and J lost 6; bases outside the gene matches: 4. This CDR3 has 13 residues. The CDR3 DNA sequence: TGTGCCAGCAGCTCACAGGGGGTTCATGGCTACACCTTC. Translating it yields CASSSQGVHGYTF.

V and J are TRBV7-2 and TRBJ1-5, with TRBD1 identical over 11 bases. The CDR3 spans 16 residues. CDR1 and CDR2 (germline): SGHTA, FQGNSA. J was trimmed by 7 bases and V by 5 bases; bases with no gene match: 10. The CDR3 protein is CASSTAGQGAGQPQHF. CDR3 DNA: TGTGCCAGCAGCACCGCCGGACAGGGGGCTGGACAGCCCCAGCATTTT.

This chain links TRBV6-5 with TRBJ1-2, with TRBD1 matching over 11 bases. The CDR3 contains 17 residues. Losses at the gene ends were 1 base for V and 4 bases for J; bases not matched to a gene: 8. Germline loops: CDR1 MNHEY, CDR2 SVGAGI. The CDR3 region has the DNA TGTGCCAGCAGTTACTTCGGACAGGGGGCCGCCCCCTATGGCTACACCTTC. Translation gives CASSYFGQGAAPYGYTF.

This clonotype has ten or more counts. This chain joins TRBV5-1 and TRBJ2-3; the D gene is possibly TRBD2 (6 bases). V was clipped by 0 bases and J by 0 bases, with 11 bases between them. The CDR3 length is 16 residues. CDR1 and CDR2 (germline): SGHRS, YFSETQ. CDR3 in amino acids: CASSLVADPSTDTQYF. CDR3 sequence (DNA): TGCGCCAGCAGCTTGGTAGCGGACCCTAGCACAGATACGCAGTATTTT.

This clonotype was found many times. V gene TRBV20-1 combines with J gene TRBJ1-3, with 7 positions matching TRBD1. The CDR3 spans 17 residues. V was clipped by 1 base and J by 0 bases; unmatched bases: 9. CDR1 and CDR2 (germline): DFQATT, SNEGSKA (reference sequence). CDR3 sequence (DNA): TGCAGTGCTAGAGCGCCAGGGGGGGGTTCCTCTGGAAACACCATATATTTT. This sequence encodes CSARAPGGGSSGNTIYF.

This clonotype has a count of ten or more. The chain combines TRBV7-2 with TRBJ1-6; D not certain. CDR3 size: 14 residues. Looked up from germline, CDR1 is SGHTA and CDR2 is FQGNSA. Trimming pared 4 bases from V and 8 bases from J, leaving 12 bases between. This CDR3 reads CASSSQAGDSPLHF. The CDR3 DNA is TGTGCCAGCAGCTCCCAGGCCGGGGATTCACCCCTCCACTTT. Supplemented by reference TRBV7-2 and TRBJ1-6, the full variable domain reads GAGVSQSPSNKVTEKGKDVELRCDPISGHTALYWYRQSLGQGLEFLIYFQGNSAPDKSGLPSDRFSAERTGGSVSTLTIQRTQQEDSAVYLCASSSQAGDSPLHFGNGTRLTVT.

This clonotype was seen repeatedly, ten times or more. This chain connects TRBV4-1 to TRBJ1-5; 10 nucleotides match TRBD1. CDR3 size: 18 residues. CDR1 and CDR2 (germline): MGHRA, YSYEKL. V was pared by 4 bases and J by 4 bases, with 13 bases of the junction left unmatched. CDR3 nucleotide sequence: TGCGCCAGCAGCCGGGGACAGGGGACCCTAGGGGTGAATCAGCCCCAGCATTTT. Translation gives CASSRGQGTLGVNQPQHF.

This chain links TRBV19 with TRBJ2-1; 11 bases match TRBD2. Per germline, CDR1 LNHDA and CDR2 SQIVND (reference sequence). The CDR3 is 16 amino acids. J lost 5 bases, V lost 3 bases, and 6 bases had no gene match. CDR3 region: CASSIRSSGGHNEQFF. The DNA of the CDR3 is TGTGCCAGTAGTATCCGCTCTAGCGGGGGGCACAATGAGCAGTTCTTC.

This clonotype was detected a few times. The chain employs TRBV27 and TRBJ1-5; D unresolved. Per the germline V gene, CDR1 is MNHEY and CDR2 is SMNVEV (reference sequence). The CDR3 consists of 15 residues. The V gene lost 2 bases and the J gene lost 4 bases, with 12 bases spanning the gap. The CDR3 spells CASSLVPAENQPQHF. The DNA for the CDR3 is TGTGCCAGCAGTTTAGTACCGGCAGAGAATCAGCCCCAGCATTTT.

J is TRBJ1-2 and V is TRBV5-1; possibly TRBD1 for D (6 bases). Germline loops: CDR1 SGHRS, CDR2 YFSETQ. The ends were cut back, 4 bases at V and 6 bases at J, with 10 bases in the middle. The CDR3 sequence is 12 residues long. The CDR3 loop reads CASSRTVHGYTF. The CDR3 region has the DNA TGCGCCAGCAGCCGGACAGTTCATGGCTACACCTTC.

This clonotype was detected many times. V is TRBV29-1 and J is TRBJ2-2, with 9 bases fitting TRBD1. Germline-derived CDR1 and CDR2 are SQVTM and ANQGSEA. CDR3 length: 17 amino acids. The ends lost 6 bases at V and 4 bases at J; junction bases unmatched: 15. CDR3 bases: TGCAGCGTAAACGGCAGTCCGGGACAGGGCTTCACCGGGGAGCTGTTTTTT. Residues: CSVNGSPGQGFTGELFF.

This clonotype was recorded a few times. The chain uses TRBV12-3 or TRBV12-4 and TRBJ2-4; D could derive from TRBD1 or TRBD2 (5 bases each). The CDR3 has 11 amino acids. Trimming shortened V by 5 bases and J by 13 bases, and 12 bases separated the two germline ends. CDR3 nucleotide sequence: TGTGCCAGCAGTCTGGGACGGGCGCAGTACTTC. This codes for CASSLGRAQYF.